Listed here are 18 T cell receptor beta chains from one sample, sequenced in a study of beta chain features in type 1 diabetes (dated by TCRdb to 2016 to 2019). Library prep was done by the immunoSEQ multiplex PCR assay. The entire isolated RNA was reverse transcribed using the High Capacity cDNA Reverse Transcription Kit, and thus expressed TCRB transcripts were sequenced. TCRdb provides this immuneACCESS table in a form limited to in-frame rearrangements. Some clones are lacking; in checked studies, under half of them reflect an unresolved V gene, and why the rest are absent is not known. This sample comprises about half a million clones, around 30% of them detected only once. Roughly 0.06% of the sample is held by the ten biggest clonotypes. The sequencing sample was made of naive CD4+ T cells from blood. The cell subset or site label corresponds to: true naive CD4+ T cells. These receptors were collected from a man aged 18 to 29 in good health.

This rearrangement joins TRBV29-1 to TRBJ1-2, with 7 positions matching TRBD1. Trimming cost V 8 bases and J 2 bases; bases outside gene matches: 8. The CDR3 contains 13 residues. CDR1 and CDR2 from the germline V gene are SQVTM and ANQGSEA. The CDR3 loop is CSSRQGLNYGYTF. The CDR3 region has the DNA TGCAGCTCCCGACAGGGCTTGAACTATGGCTACACCTTC.

V gene TRBV9 combines with J gene TRBJ2-5, with TRBD2 as a possible D gene (6 bases). The ends were cut back, 0 bases at V and 5 bases at J, with 11 bases in the middle. CDR1 and CDR2 (germline): SGDLS, YYNGEE. The length of the CDR3 is 14 residues. CDR3 amino acids: CASSVGTSWETQYF. The CDR3 DNA follows: TGTGCCAGCAGCGTAGGAACTAGCTGGGAGACCCAGTACTTC. The variable domain in full, completed from reference TRBV9 and TRBJ2-5, reads DSGVTQTPKHLITATGQRVTLRCSPRSGDLSVYWYQQSLDQGLQFLIQYYNGEERAKGNILERFSAQQFPDLHSELNLSSLELGDSALYFCASSVGTSWETQYFGPGTRLLVL.

The chain uses TRBV21-1 and TRBJ2-7; TRBD2, the table's D call, was not compared with the DNA. TRBV21-1 is annotated as a pseudogene. The CDR3 sequence is 13 residues long. The CDR3 loop is CASSKGVSYEQYF. The CDR3 DNA is TGTGCCAGCAGCAAAGGAGTTTCCTACGAGCAGTACTTC.

This chain connects TRBV5-1 to TRBJ2-1; D tentatively reads TRBD1 or TRBD2 (5 bases each). Germline loops: CDR1 SGHRS, CDR2 YFSETQ. This CDR3 contains 14 residues. V dropped 4 bases and J dropped 12 bases, with 20 bases sitting between them. The CDR3 sequence: CASSISSGLFRQFF. CDR3 nucleotide sequence: TGCGCCAGCAGCATCTCCTCGGGGCTATTCCGGCAGTTCTTC.

This sequence joins TRBV4-3 and TRBJ2-3; TRBD2 matches at 9 bases. The V gene's germline CDR1 is LGHNA and CDR2 YSLEER. The CDR3 extends over 16 amino acids. After removal of 1 base from V and 4 bases from J, the junction contained 6 bases not matched to a gene. Written as DNA, the CDR3 is TGCGCCAGCAGCCAAGTGCGGGAGGGCCTCGCAGATACGCAGTATTTT. This translates into CASSQVREGLADTQYF.

This clone has more than one count but fewer than ten. The J gene is TRBJ2-1, the V gene TRBV4-3; 11 nucleotides agree with TRBD2. Germline CDR1 LGHNA, CDR2 YSLEER. Trimming removed 3 bases from V and 6 bases from J; junction bases left unmatched: 4. The CDR3 is made up of 15 amino acids. The CDR3 DNA reads as TGCGCCAGCAGCCAGGATGGGACTAGCGGCAATGAGCAGTTCTTC. Encoded protein: CASSQDGTSGNEQFF.

This clone has just a few counts. CDR3 loop: CASRFPGTANTGELFF. The CDR3 DNA reads as TGTGCCAGCAGATTTCCCGGGACAGCGAACACCGGGGAGCTGTTTTTT. This chain uses TRBV7-9 with TRBJ2-2, with 7 bases identical to TRBD1. This CDR3 region has 16 residues. The germline CDR1 and CDR2 sequences are SEHNR and FQNEAQ (reference sequence). V gave up 6 bases and J gave up 0 bases; unmatched junction bases: 7. Full variable domain (rest looked up from reference TRBV7-9 and TRBJ2-2): DTGVSQNPRHKITKRGQNVTFRCDPISEHNRLYWYRQTLGQGPEFLTYFQNEAQLEKSRLLSDRFSAERPKGSFSTLEIQRTEQGDSAMYLCASRFPGTANTGELFFGEGSRLTVL.

J is TRBJ2-1 and V is TRBV5-1, with D maybe TRBD2 (5 bases). V was cut by 0 bases and J by 0 bases, with 10 bases left in between. The CDR3 has 16 residues. Germline loops: CDR1 SGHRS, CDR2 YFSETQ. In DNA form, the CDR3 reads TGCGCCAGCAGCTTGGGAAATCGGGGCTCCTACAATGAGCAGTTCTTC. It translates to CASSLGNRGSYNEQFF.

This clone was counted a few times. The J gene is TRBJ2-3, the V gene TRBV9; D is possibly TRBD1 (6 bases). Germline V lookup: CDR1 SGDLS, CDR2 YYNGEE. Trimming pared 3 bases from V and 0 bases from J, leaving 11 bases between. The CDR3 spans 15 residues. CDR3 bases: TGTGCCAGCAGCGCCCTACAGGGTAGCACAGATACGCAGTATTTT. Translated: CASSALQGSTDTQYF.

The chain is built from TRBV4-1 and TRBJ2-1, with D perhaps given as TRBD1 or TRBD2 (5 bases each). CDR3 length equals 15 residues. Germline CDR1 MGHRA, CDR2 YSYEKL. The V gene lost 4 bases and the J gene lost 4 bases, with 14 bases spanning the gap. The CDR3 here is CASSLPGTEYNEQFF. For the CDR3, the DNA is TGCGCCAGCAGCCTGCCCGGGACGGAGTACAATGAGCAGTTCTTC.

CDR3 in amino acids: CASSRLYEQYF. DNA for the CDR3: TGTGCCAGCAGCCGCCTATACGAGCAGTACTTC. The chain carries TRBV7-2 and TRBJ2-7, with D unclear. There are 11 residues in the CDR3. Trimming cost V 5 bases and J 4 bases, with 6 bases left between them. Germline V gene lookup returns CDR1 SGHTA and CDR2 FQGNSA. Complete variable domain (other parts from reference TRBV7-2 and TRBJ2-7): GAGVSQSPSNKVTEKGKDVELRCDPISGHTALYWYRQSLGQGLEFLIYFQGNSAPDKSGLPSDRFSAERTGGSVSTLTIQRTQQEDSAVYLCASSRLYEQYFGPGTRLTVT.

This clone has just a few counts. CDR3 sequence (DNA): TGTGCCTGGAAGGTCGCGACTGAAGCTTTCTTT. Residues: CAWKVATEAFF. The genes are TRBV30 and TRBJ1-1; D ambiguous. Per the germline V gene, CDR1 is GTSNPN and CDR2 is SVGIG (reference sequence). Trimming shortened V by 4 bases and J by 5 bases, and 8 bases separated the two germline ends. The CDR3 length is 11 residues.

The chain combines TRBV18 with TRBJ2-7; a possible D gene is TRBD1 (5 bases). Germline CDR1 and CDR2: KGHSH and LQKENI. The V gene lost 2 bases and the J gene lost 5 bases, with 10 bases spanning the gap. There are 13 residues in the CDR3. The DNA for the CDR3 is TGTGCCAGCTCACCAGGCAGGGTGGACGAGCAGTACTTC. Its protein is CASSPGRVDEQYF.

The CDR3 DNA reads TGTGCCAGCTCACTGAGGATGAACCAACGGGACGAGCAGTACTTC. Translating gives CASSLRMNQRDEQYF. V usage is TRBV18 and J usage is TRBJ2-7; D not certain. Trimming pared 4 bases from V and 5 bases from J, leaving 18 bases between. Germline V CDR1 and CDR2: KGHSH, LQKENI. The CDR3 sequence is 15 residues long.

V gene TRBV25-1 combines with J gene TRBJ2-5, with D possibly matching TRBD2 (5 bases). V shed 10 bases and J shed 2 bases, with 14 bases lying between them. This CDR3 comprises 13 residues. Germline assignment: CDR1 MGHDK and CDR2 SYGVNS. The CDR3 protein is CATGRGRQETQYF. The CDR3 nucleotides read TGTGCCACCGGCCGGGGAAGGCAAGAGACCCAGTACTTC.

This clone was counted only a few times. The V call is TRBV2, the J call TRBJ1-3; D is undetermined. The V end was cut by 5 bases, the J end by 4 bases, with 6 bases between. Germline CDR1 SNHLY, CDR2 FYNNEI. This CDR3 region has 12 residues. The CDR3 here is CASSLRGNTIYF. Here the CDR3 DNA reads TGTGCCAGCAGTTTACGGGGAAACACCATATATTTT.

The V call is TRBV9, the J call TRBJ2-3, with D unclear. V was trimmed by 4 bases and J by 4 bases, leaving 16 bases between them. The V gene's germline CDR1 is SGDLS and CDR2 YYNGEE. This CDR3 is 15 amino acids long. CDR3 residues: CASSRRSNLADTQYF. In DNA form, the CDR3 reads TGTGCCAGCAGCCGTAGGTCTAATTTGGCAGATACGCAGTATTTT. The whole variable domain, filled in from reference TRBV9 and TRBJ2-3, reads DSGVTQTPKHLITATGQRVTLRCSPRSGDLSVYWYQQSLDQGLQFLIQYYNGEERAKGNILERFSAQQFPDLHSELNLSSLELGDSALYFCASSRRSNLADTQYFGPGTRLTVL.

The chain joins TRBV4-1 to TRBJ2-1; 10 bases fit TRBD2. Germline values: CDR1 MGHRA, CDR2 YSYEKL. Unmatched junction bases numbered 7, after V lost 0 bases and J lost 8 bases. The CDR3 spans 16 residues. DNA for the CDR3: TGCGCCAGCAGCCAAGAACCACTAGCGGGAAGCGATGAGCAGTTCTTC. Protein sequence: CASSQEPLAGSDEQFF.